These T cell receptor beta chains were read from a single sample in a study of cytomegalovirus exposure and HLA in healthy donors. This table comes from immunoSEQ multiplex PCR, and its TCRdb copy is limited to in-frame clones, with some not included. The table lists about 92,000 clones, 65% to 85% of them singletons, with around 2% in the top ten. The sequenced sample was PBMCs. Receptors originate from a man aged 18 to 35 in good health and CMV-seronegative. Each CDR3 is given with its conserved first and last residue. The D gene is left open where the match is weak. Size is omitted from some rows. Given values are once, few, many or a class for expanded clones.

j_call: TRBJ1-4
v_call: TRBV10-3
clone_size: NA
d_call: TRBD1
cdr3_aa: CAISRTGPNEKLFF
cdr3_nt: TGTGCCATCAGTCGGACAGGGCCTAATGAAAAACTGTTTTTT

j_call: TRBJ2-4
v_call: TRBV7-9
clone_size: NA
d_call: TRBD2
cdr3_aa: CASSSWTSSSPLPQYF
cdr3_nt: TGTGCCAGCAGCTCCTGGACTAGCTCCTCCCCCCTCCCTCAGTACTTC

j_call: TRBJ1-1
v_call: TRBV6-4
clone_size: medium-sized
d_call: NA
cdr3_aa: CASSADRMNTEAFF
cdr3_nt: TGTGCCAGCAGTGCCGACAGGATGAACACTGAAGCTTTCTTT

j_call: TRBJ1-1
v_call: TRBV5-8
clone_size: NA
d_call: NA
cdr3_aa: CASSYSSDRHTEAFF
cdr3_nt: TGTGCCAGCAGCTACTCGTCCGACAGACACACTGAAGCTTTCTTT

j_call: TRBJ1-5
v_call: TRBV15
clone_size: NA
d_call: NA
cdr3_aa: CATSRDEGQPQHF
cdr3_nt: TGTGCCACCAGCAGAGATGAGGGTCAGCCCCAGCATTTT

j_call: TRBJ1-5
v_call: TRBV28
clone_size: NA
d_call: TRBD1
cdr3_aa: CASSPGGSNQPQHF
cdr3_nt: TGTGCCAGCAGCCCAGGGGGCTCCAATCAGCCCCAGCATTTT

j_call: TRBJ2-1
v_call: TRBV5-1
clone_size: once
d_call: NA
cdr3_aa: CASNIGEGGANEQFF
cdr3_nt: TGCGCCAGCAACATAGGGGAGGGGGGGGCCAATGAGCAGTTCTTC

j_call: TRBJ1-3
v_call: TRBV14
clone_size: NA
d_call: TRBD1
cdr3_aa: CASRLTGAVRNTIYF
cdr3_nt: TGTGCCAGCAGGCTAACAGGGGCCGTCCGAAACACCATATATTTT

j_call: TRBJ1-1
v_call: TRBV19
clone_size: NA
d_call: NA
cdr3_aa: CASSMAGMNTEAFF
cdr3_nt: TGTGCCAGTAGTATGGCAGGGATGAACACTGAAGCTTTCTTT

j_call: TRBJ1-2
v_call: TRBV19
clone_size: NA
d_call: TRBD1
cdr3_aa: CASRRDRMGSGYTF
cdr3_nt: TGTGCCAGTAGGCGGGACAGGATGGGGTCTGGCTACACCTTC

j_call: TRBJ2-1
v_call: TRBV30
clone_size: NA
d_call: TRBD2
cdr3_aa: CARTSGEYNEQFF
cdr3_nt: TGTGCCCGGACTAGCGGGGAGTACAATGAGCAGTTCTTC

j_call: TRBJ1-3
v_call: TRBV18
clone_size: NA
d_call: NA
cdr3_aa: CASSMDSVNTIYF
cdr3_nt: TGTGCCAGCTCAATGGACAGCGTAAACACCATATATTTT

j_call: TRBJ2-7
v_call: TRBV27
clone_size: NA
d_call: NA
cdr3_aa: CASSSVPYEQYF
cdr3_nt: TGTGCCAGCAGCTCCGTTCCCTACGAGCAGTACTTC

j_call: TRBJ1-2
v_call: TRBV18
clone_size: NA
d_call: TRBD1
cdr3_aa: CASSRGQGGTSGYTF
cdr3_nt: TGTGCCAGCTCACGGGGACAGGGTGGCACTTCGGGCTACACCTTC

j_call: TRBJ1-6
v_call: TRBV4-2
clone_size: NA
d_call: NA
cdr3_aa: CASSQNTGTPLHF
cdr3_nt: TGTGCCAGCAGCCAGAACACAGGGACACCCCTCCACTTT

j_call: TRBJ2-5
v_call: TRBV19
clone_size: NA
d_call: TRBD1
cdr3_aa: CASSMSAGGLETQYF
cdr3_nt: TGTGCCAGTAGTATGTCGGCAGGGGGCTTGGAGACCCAGTACTTC

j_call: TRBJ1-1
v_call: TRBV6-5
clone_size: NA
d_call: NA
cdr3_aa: CASSYSNTLNTEAFF
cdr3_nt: TGTGCCAGCAGTTACTCGAACACCCTGAACACTGAAGCTTTCTTT